This TCR beta chain comes out of a study of blood T cell repertoires in COVID-19. Per the authors' pipeline: Nucleated cell counts were estimated from reference gene primer amplification. Libraries were prepared by immunoSEQ multiplex PCR; TCRdb keeps only in-frame clonotypes and omits some of them. V, J and clone size reflect that table, while D and trimming were determined from the DNA. Of over 250,000 clones listed, 70% to 80% are singletons. Germline values: CDR1 MNHEY, CDR2 SVGAGI. This CDR3 has 15 residues. Trimming removed 0 bases from V and 0 bases from J, with 8 bases in between. This receptor was identified in an elderly woman with acute or convalescent COVID-19. The sequencing sample was made of peripheral blood. The rearrangement links TRBV6-5 to TRBJ1-1; D uncertain. CDR3: CASSYSKAVNTEAFF. As DNA, the CDR3 is TGTGCCAGCAGTTACTCGAAGGCGGTGAACACTGAAGCTTTCTTT.